The entry below gives a single T cell receptor beta chain sequence along with its context. Its specificity is not known. Using RNA transcripts as the source, TCR beta CDR3 regions were amplified. The HTBI primer set drove a first-round RT-PCR of the TCR CDR3. TCRdb recomputed calls from the multiplex PCR reads with MiXCR, one row per CDR3 protein. The data show hundreds of thousands of distinct CDR3 sequences, roughly 14% seen once. Every diagnosis used clinical symptoms, serum thyroxine and TRAb, thyroid ultrasound and orbital computed tomography. Blood from later-ophthalmopathy patients was taken at first hyperthyroidism diagnosis. This specimen comes from a study of T cells in Graves' hyperthyroidism and ophthalmopathy. There are 16 residues in the CDR3. The germline V gene has CDR1 MNHNS and CDR2 SASEGT. Trimming pared 5 bases from V and 7 bases from J, leaving 21 bases between. The study's findings and limits: Most expanded thyroid clonotypes above 0.001 recurred in blood.

This sequence joins TRBV6-1 and TRBJ2-1, with D possibly TRBD2 on 6 matching bases. The receptor's source is a woman aged 18-35 years with Graves' hyperthyroidism that later progressed to Graves' ophthalmopathy. Sequencing was performed on blood. Written as DNA, the CDR3 is TGTGCCAGCAGTCCAACATATGGCCTAGCGAGGAATGAGCAGTTCTTC. It translates to CASSPTYGLARNEQFF.